This T cell receptor beta chain appears in the sequencing data of a study of monozygotic twins with inflammatory bowel disease. As to this clonotype: The antigen remains unidentified.

Study results and limitations: Ultimately, a single strong signal or clonotype associated with IBD was not supported.

Per germline, CDR1 MDHEN and CDR2 SYDVKM. The CDR3 loop spans 15 amino acids. TCRdb reworked the 5' RACE reads into one entry per CDR3 protein, no DNA. The sample has under 150,000 distinct CDR3 sequences; the top ten hold 2% to 2.5%. This sequence was found in a human donor with ulcerative colitis or Crohn's disease, or a healthy co-twin of an affected twin (not recorded which). The rearrangement uses TRBV28 and TRBJ2-5; as DNA is missing, the TRBD1 call by TCRdb cannot be tested. Sequencing was carried out using blood. The CDR3 sequence is CASKTSGTAKETQYF.